This T cell receptor beta chain comes out of a study of shared clonotypes between healthy human individuals. From CD4+ cells came CD45RA+ naive and CD45RA-negative memory subsets. Whole-study findings and limits: Estimated clonotype richness was generally higher in naive than memory subsets. Around 5.4% of naive CD4 clonotypes were common to several donors.

Concerning this clone itself: Its antigen is currently unknown.

The CDR3 runs to 14 residues. V gave up 3 bases and J gave up 1 base, with 9 bases separating them. Looked up from germline, CDR1 is SGDLS and CDR2 is YYNGEE. Sequencing was performed with immunoSEQ multiplex PCR; in TCRdb, only in-frame clones are kept and a portion is missing. The sample yields 2,500,000 or so clones, 80% to 95% seen once. The clonotype originates from a man younger than 35 in good health. Some clones in this sample may be carry-over from other donors' samples. The rearrangement uses TRBV9 and TRBJ2-3, with D perhaps matching TRBD2 (5 bases). Sequencing was carried out using naive CD4+ T cells from PBMCs. Indicated subset: CD45RA+ positively selected. The CDR3 DNA reads TGTGCCAGCAGCGGGGGAGAACGCACAGATACGCAGTATTTT. It encodes CASSGGERTDTQYF.